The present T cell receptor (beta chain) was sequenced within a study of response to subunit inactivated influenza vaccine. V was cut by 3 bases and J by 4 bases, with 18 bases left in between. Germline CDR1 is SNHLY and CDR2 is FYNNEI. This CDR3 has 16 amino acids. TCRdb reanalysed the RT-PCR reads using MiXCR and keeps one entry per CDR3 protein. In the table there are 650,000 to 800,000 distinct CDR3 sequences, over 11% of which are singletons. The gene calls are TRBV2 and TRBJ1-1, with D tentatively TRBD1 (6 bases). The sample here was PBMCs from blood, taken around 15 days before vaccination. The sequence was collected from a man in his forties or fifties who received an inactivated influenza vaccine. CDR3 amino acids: CASSETFGGGGTEAFF. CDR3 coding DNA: TGTGCCAGCAGTGAGACGTTTGGGGGAGGGGGCACTGAAGCTTTCTTT.